This TCR beta chain was sequenced in a study of CD8+ T cells in alopecia areata. Overall study results and limits: Sequencing of scalp samples also includes resident alphabeta T cells from normal skin. Especially in alopecia totalis/universalis, lesional scalp showed greater clonality than normal scalp did.

CDR3 size: 16 residues. Germline CDR1 reads SGHRS; CDR2 reads YFSETQ. V was pared by 6 bases and J by 2 bases, with 20 bases between. As to this clone: The antigen remains unidentified.

Starting from PBMCs, sorting isolated CD4+ and CD8+ T cells. As the sequencing template, cDNA was produced by extracting RNA and reverse transcribing it. Clones were sequenced by immunoSEQ multiplex PCR, and TCRdb holds only the in-frame ones, with some missing. This table holds roughly 170,000 clones, approximately 59% found once. The J gene is TRBJ2-5, the V gene TRBV5-1; possible D gene TRBD2, 7 bases. This TCR was recovered from a human donor with alopecia areata. Sequences were derived from CD4+ T cells sorted from blood, sampled at week 0. For the CDR3, the DNA is TGCGCCAGCACCCTAGATGCGGGGGCCCTTCAAGAGACCCAGTACTTC. Translation gives CASTLDAGALQETQYF.